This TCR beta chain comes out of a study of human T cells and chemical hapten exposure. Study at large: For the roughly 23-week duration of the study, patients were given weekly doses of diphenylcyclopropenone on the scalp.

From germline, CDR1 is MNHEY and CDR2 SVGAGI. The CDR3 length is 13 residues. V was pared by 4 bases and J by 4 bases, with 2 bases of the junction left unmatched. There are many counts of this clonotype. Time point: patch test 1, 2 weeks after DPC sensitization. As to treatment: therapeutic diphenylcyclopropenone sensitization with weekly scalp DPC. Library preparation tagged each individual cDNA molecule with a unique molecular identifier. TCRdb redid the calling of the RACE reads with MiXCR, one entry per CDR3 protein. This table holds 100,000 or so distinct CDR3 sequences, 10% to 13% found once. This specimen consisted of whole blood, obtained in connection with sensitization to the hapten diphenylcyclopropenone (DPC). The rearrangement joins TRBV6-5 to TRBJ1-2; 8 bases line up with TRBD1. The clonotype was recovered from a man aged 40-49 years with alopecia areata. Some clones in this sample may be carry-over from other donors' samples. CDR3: CASSSDRAYGYTF. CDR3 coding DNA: TGTGCCAGCAGTTCGGACAGGGCCTATGGCTACACCTTC.